A single sample gave rise to the 22 T cell receptor beta chains below, sequenced in a study of PD-L1 blockade in urothelial cancer. Profiling relied on immunoSEQ multiplex PCR, and the TCRdb table lists in-frame clones only, not all of them. The sample contains about 38,000 clones, over 75% of which appear only once. Sequenced here: PBMCs, sampled around atezolizumab (anti-PD-L1) treatment. These receptors were obtained from a man in his 70s with urothelial cancer.

This chain joins TRBV28 and TRBJ1-3, with 7 bases matching TRBD1. The ends lost 6 bases at V and 2 bases at J; junction bases unmatched: 10. CDR1 and CDR2 (germline): MDHEN, SYDVKM. The CDR3 contains 16 residues. The CDR3 spells CASSRPQGEAGNTIYF. The CDR3 DNA sequence: TGTGCCAGCAGCCGCCCTCAGGGGGAAGCTGGAAACACCATATATTTT.

The V and J genes are TRBV7-6 and TRBJ2-3; maybe TRBD2 (6 bases). Trimming cost V 1 base and J 4 bases, with 15 bases left between them. This CDR3 is built from 16 residues. The germline CDR1 and CDR2 sequences are SGHVS and FNYEAQ. The chain's CDR3 is CASSLDGLGGPDTQYF. The CDR3 DNA reads as TGTGCCAGCAGCTTAGACGGCCTCGGAGGGCCAGATACGCAGTATTTT.

This chain connects TRBV29-1 to TRBJ2-5, with a tentative D call TRBD1 (5 bases). Per germline, CDR1 SQVTM and CDR2 ANQGSEA. The germline V and J ends were trimmed by 1 base and 2 bases, with 17 bases remaining between them. CDR3 length: 16 amino acids. CDR3: CSVEVSQGNLQETQYF. The DNA for the CDR3 is TGCAGCGTTGAAGTCAGTCAGGGCAACCTTCAAGAGACCCAGTACTTC.

The chain uses TRBV19 and TRBJ2-2, with 12 positions matching TRBD1. This CDR3 has 15 residues. Trimming cost V 5 bases and J 4 bases; bases outside gene matches: 2. The V gene's germline CDR1 is LNHDA and CDR2 SQIVND (reference sequence). This CDR3 is CASSPGQGATGELFF. CDR3 DNA sequence: TGTGCCAGTAGTCCGGGACAGGGGGCCACCGGGGAGCTGTTTTTT.

The V gene is TRBV4-2, the J gene TRBJ2-7; 11 nucleotides line up with TRBD2. CDR1 and CDR2 (germline): LGHNA, YNFKEQ. The trim removed 3 bases at V and 5 bases at J, leaving 15 bases unmatched. The CDR3 totals 18 residues. The CDR3 sequence: CASSQVGSLAGGPHEQYF. The CDR3 coding sequence is TGTGCCAGCAGCCAGGTCGGATCCTTAGCGGGAGGGCCCCACGAGCAGTACTTC.

The chain is built from TRBV10-3 and TRBJ2-7; 11 bases map to TRBD1. The germline gives CDR1 ENHRY, CDR2 SYGVKD. The ends lost 9 bases at V and 5 bases at J; junction bases unmatched: 12. The CDR3 contains 15 residues. This chain's CDR3 is CAIGIGQGALNEQYF. The CDR3, as DNA: TGTGCCATTGGGATTGGACAGGGGGCGCTCAACGAGCAGTACTTC.

The chain is built from TRBV18 and TRBJ1-1; D is unclear. From germline, CDR1 is KGHSH and CDR2 LQKENI. The CDR3 has 13 amino acids. Deletions cut 4 bases from V and 4 bases from J, with 10 bases between. The CDR3 DNA is TGTGCCAGCTCACAAGGAGTCAGCACTGAAGCTTTCTTT. Its protein product is CASSQGVSTEAFF.

The chain has TRBV7-9 and TRBJ2-7; perhaps TRBD1 as D (5 bases). CDR1 and CDR2 (germline): SEHNR, FQNEAQ (reference sequence). Trimming stripped 1 base from V and 3 bases from J, with 16 bases between. The length of the CDR3 is 16 residues. The CDR3 DNA sequence: TGTGCCAGCAGCTTAGTCTTAGGACAACTACACTACGAGCAGTACTTC. Translation: CASSLVLGQLHYEQYF. The full variable domain, in which reference TRBV7-9 and TRBJ2-7 provide the parts outside the CDR3, is DTGVSQNPRHKITKRGQNVTFRCDPISEHNRLYWYRQTLGQGPEFLTYFQNEAQLEKSRLLSDRFSAERPKGSFSTLEIQRTEQGDSAMYLCASSLVLGQLHYEQYFGPGTRLTVT.

The J gene is TRBJ2-3, the V gene TRBV5-8; 7 bases map to TRBD2. The CDR3 totals 17 residues. Germline assignment: CDR1 SGHTS and CDR2 YDEGEE. V lost 0 bases and J lost 3; bases outside the gene matches: 10. The CDR3 is CASSLEVLAVGTDTQYF. The DNA for the CDR3 is TGTGCCAGCAGCTTGGAGGTGCTAGCGGTGGGGACAGATACGCAGTATTTT.

The chain employs TRBV6-1 and TRBJ1-1; D not resolved. CDR1 and CDR2 from the germline V gene are MNHNS and SASEGT. Trimming pared 2 bases from V and 0 bases from J, leaving 4 bases between. This CDR3 region has 13 residues. The CDR3 sequence: CASSEHLNTEAFF. DNA of the CDR3: TGTGCCAGCAGTGAACATTTGAACACTGAAGCTTTCTTT.

The chain recombines TRBV6-1 with TRBJ2-1, with 12 bases lining up with TRBD2. The CDR3 runs 13 residues. The junction had 1 base not matched to a gene; V was cut back by 6 bases and J by 7 bases. CDR1 is MNHNS, CDR2 SASEGT, per germline. The CDR3 coding sequence is TGTGCCAGCAGGACTAGCGGGAGTAATGAGCAGTTCTTC. It encodes CASRTSGSNEQFF.

In DNA, the CDR3 is TGCGCCAGCAGCTTCGGTGACTTTAACTATGGCTACACCTTC. This codes for CASSFGDFNYGYTF. The chain combines TRBV5-1 with TRBJ1-2, with D hard to call. Looked up from germline, CDR1 is SGHRS and CDR2 is YFSETQ. This CDR3 is 14 amino acids long. V lost 2 bases and J 1 base, leaving 9 bases between the germline ends.

The chain is built from TRBV6-1 and TRBJ2-3, with TRBD1 matching over 8 bases. The CDR3 consists of 16 residues. The J segment lost 3 bases and the V segment lost 2 bases, leaving 7 bases of the junction unmatched. In germline, CDR1 is MNHNS, CDR2 SASEGT. The CDR3 spells CASSEFQGARTDTQYF. The CDR3 nucleotides read TGTGCCAGCAGTGAATTTCAGGGGGCTCGGACAGATACGCAGTATTTT.

V gene TRBV30 combines with J gene TRBJ2-5, with TRBD2 matching 13 bases. Germline trimming cut 2 bases from V and 4 bases from J; bases unmatched to any gene: 4. CDR1 is GTSNPN, CDR2 SVGIG, per germline (reference sequence). The CDR3 runs to 15 residues. As DNA, the CDR3 is TGTGCCTGGAGTCGACTAGCGGGAGGTGGAGAGACCCAGTACTTC. This sequence encodes CAWSRLAGGGETQYF.

V usage is TRBV10-1 and J usage is TRBJ2-4; 9 bases match TRBD2. CDR1 is WNHNN, CDR2 SYGVQD, per germline (reference sequence). The CDR3 length is 17 residues. The J segment lost 1 base and the V segment lost 0 bases, leaving 4 bases of the junction unmatched. The CDR3 loop reads CASSESSGSIAKNIQYF. The CDR3 DNA follows: TGCGCCAGCAGTGAGTCTAGCGGGAGTATCGCCAAAAACATTCAGTACTTC.

The CDR3 DNA is TGTGCCAGCCGAGGGCACTCTAACACCGGCGCGCTGTTTTTT. It encodes CASRGHSNTGALFF. The chain links TRBV7-2 to TRBJ2-2, with a possible D match to TRBD2 (5 bases). The CDR3 extends over 14 amino acids. Germline-derived CDR1 and CDR2 are SGHTA and FQGNSA. The V end was cut by 8 bases, the J end by 13 bases, with 23 bases between.

This clone has just one count. This sequence joins TRBV30 and TRBJ1-1; 8 bases are a match to TRBD1. The CDR3 extends over 12 amino acids. Germline CDR1 and CDR2: GTSNPN and SVGIG (reference sequence). Trimming removed 7 bases from V and 6 bases from J; junction bases left unmatched: 7. The CDR3: CASATGVSEAFF. The CDR3 region has the DNA TGTGCCTCCGCGACAGGGGTGTCTGAAGCTTTCTTT.

The chain couples TRBV6-5 to TRBJ1-4; unclear D gene. This CDR3 spans 14 amino acids. V dropped 4 bases and J dropped 2 bases, with 8 bases sitting between them. Germline lookup yields CDR1 MNHEY and CDR2 SVGAGI. The CDR3 coding sequence is TGTGCCAGCAGTTCAGTGCAGACTAATGAAAAACTGTTTTTT. Protein: CASSSVQTNEKLFF.

The V and J genes are TRBV5-1 and TRBJ2-7; TRBD1 matches at 8 bases. The V and J ends lost 3 bases and 4 bases, in that order; junction bases with no gene match: 6. Germline CDR1 reads SGHRS; CDR2 reads YFSETQ. CDR3 size: 14 residues. CDR3 nucleotide sequence: TGCGCCAGCAGCTCCGGACAGGGCAAGTACGAGCAGTACTTC. Its protein product is CASSSGQGKYEQYF.

The chain has TRBV6-1 and TRBJ2-7, with 7 bases that match TRBD2. With V trimmed by 2 bases and J by 4 bases, 11 bases remained unmatched. The CDR3 loop spans 16 amino acids. Looked up from germline, CDR1 is MNHNS and CDR2 is SASEGT. CDR3 DNA: TGTGCCAGCAGTGAATATTGGCGGGAGACCGAATACGAGCAGTACTTC. The encoded protein is CASSEYWRETEYEQYF.

This chain joins TRBV5-4 and TRBJ2-7; TRBD2 matches 12 bases. CDR3 length: 16 amino acids. The germline gives CDR1 SGHNT, CDR2 YYREEE (reference sequence). V dropped 5 bases and J dropped 0; count of bases not matched to a gene: 6. CDR3: CASSRTSGMSSYEQYF. CDR3 sequence (DNA): TGTGCCAGCAGTCGGACTAGCGGGATGAGCTCCTACGAGCAGTACTTC. Full variable domain (rest looked up from reference TRBV5-4 and TRBJ2-7): ETGVTQSPTHLIKTRGQQVTLRCSSQSGHNTVSWYQQALGQGPQFIFQYYREEENGRGNFPPRFSGLQFPNYSSELNVNALELDDSALYLCASSRTSGMSSYEQYFGPGTRLTVT.

The chain has TRBV4-1 and TRBJ2-5; D is undetermined. The CDR3 sequence is 15 residues long. CDR1 is MGHRA and CDR2 is YSYEKL in the germline V gene. The ends were cut back, 1 base at V and 3 bases at J, with 12 bases in the middle. The CDR3 sequence is CASSQGYRGEETQYF. In DNA, the CDR3 is TGCGCCAGCAGCCAAGGTTATCGCGGAGAAGAGACCCAGTACTTC.